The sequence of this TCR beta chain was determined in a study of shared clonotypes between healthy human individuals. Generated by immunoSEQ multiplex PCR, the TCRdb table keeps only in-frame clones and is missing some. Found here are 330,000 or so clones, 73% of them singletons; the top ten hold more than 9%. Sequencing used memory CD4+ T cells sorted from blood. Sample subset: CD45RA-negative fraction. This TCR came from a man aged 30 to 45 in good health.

The CDR3 here is CASSPMTGINEKLFF. The CDR3 DNA is TGTGCCAGCTCACCCATGACAGGGATTAATGAAAAACTGTTTTTT. V usage is TRBV18 and J usage is TRBJ1-4, with TRBD1 matching 7 bases. This CDR3 contains 15 residues. The junction had 5 bases not matched to a gene; V was cut back by 3 bases and J by 4 bases. Germline assignment: CDR1 KGHSH and CDR2 LQKENI.